Sequencing of this T cell receptor beta chain was carried out in a study of blood T cells in healthy people across ages. Healthy Caucasian individuals from Russia aged about 6 to 90 served as donors. A second PCR, run for about 7 to 11 cycles, used a sample-barcoded 5' primer plus a J-beta primer mix. A tag from a template-switch adaptor with 12 random nucleotides marked each cDNA molecule. There were at least 3 million CDR3-containing paired-end reads obtained from each sample. TCRdb analysed the 5' RACE reads with MiXCR anew, one entry per CDR3 protein. Found here are over 1,500,000 distinct CDR3 sequences, approximately 39% of them singletons; the top ten hold 23%. The V gene end was trimmed by 8 bases and the J gene end by 0 bases; junction bases not matched to a gene: 5. The germline gives CDR1 DFQATT, CDR2 SNEGSKA (reference sequence). The CDR3 runs 13 residues. Study-wide results and limits: Significant beta diversity loss was already apparent by age around 36, declining roughly linearly.

For this clonotype: Its antigen is undetermined.

The sample taken for sequencing was blood. This TCR derives from a human donor in good health. This chain uses TRBV20-1 with TRBJ2-3; 7 bases are shared with TRBD1. The CDR3 DNA follows: TGCAGTCCGGGGACAGTCAGCACAGATACGCAGTATTTT. It codes for CSPGTVSTDTQYF.